The 3 T cell receptor beta chains in this list originate from one sample, sequenced in a study of identical twins. TCRdb itself ran the 5' RACE reads through MiXCR, one entry per CDR3 protein. The data show 1.5 million to 2 million distinct CDR3 sequences, with around a third seen just once and 0.27% held by the top ten. Sequenced sample: cord blood. These receptor sequences come from a newborn girl in good health.

The table lists this clonotype with a few counts. The chain recombines TRBV9 with TRBJ2-5; 12 positions agree with TRBD2. J was trimmed by 3 bases and V by 5 bases; bases with no gene match: 8. Germline V gene data show CDR1 as SGDLS and CDR2 as YYNGEE. The CDR3 has 16 amino acids. This chain's CDR3 is CASSDPSGGEKETQYF. CDR3 DNA: TGTGCCAGCAGTGACCCTAGCGGGGGGGAAAAAGAGACCCAGTACTTC.

This clonotype was detected a few times. V is TRBV20-1 and J is TRBJ2-4; a weak D match, TRBD2 (5 bases). The CDR3 is 14 residues long. CDR1 and CDR2 (germline): DFQATT, SNEGSKA (reference sequence). V was shortened by 0 bases and J by 2 bases, with 8 bases between the two germline ends. CDR3 nucleotide sequence: TGCAGTGCTAGAGATGAGGGTTCCAAAAACATTCAGTACTTC. This gives the protein CSARDEGSKNIQYF.

There are a few counts of this clonotype. The V and J genes are TRBV4-2 and TRBJ1-1; D might be TRBD1 (5 bases). CDR3 size: 14 residues. Germline V CDR1 and CDR2: LGHNA, YNFKEQ. V dropped 8 bases and J dropped 1 base, with 14 bases sitting between them. CDR3 bases: TGTGCCAGCCTACCAGGGCAGGGGAACACTGAAGCTTTCTTT. Translated: CASLPGQGNTEAFF.